This is a list of T cell receptor beta chains from one sample in a study of CD8 T cells in Susac syndrome. TCRdb processed the immunoSEQ multiplex PCR reads anew with MiXCR; each CDR3 protein has one entry. The sample has 120,000 to 150,000 distinct CDR3 sequences; 85% to 95% are singletons. Sequencing was performed on CD4+ T cells from PBMCs. Every receptor here comes from a human donor with multiple sclerosis. The CDR3 runs from the conserved cysteine through the conserved F or W. Fields, in order: clone size, V gene, D gene, J gene, CDR3 DNA, CDR3 protein. The D gene is left open where the match is weak. Clone size is not always given. Where it is, it says once, few, many or a class for expanded clones.

size: NA; V: TRBV12-3/TRBV12-4; D: TRBD1; J: TRBJ2-7; DNA: TGTGCCAGCAGCCGACAGGGCCGAGAGCAGTACTTC; CDR3: CASSRQGREQYF
size: once; V: TRBV12-3/TRBV12-4; D: NA; J: TRBJ2-5; DNA: TGTGCCAGCAGTTTGCAGGGCCCAGAGACCCAGTACTTC; CDR3: CASSLQGPETQYF
size: NA; V: TRBV24-1; D: NA; J: TRBJ2-3; DNA: TGTGCCACCAGTGATTCCCTTGGGGGAATCACAGATACGCAGTATTTT; CDR3: CATSDSLGGITDTQYF
size: NA; V: TRBV3-1; D: TRBD1; J: TRBJ2-1; DNA: TGTGCCAGCAGCCAGCGGGACAGGGGGAACGAGCAGTTCTTC; CDR3: CASSQRDRGNEQFF
size: NA; V: TRBV30; D: NA; J: TRBJ2-1; DNA: TGTGCCTGGAGGGATCGATTAGAGTACAATGAGCAGTTCTTC; CDR3: CAWRDRLEYNEQFF
size: NA; V: TRBV28; D: NA; J: TRBJ1-1; DNA: TGTGCCAGCAGTTTACCCCGCAGAACTGAAGCTTTCTTT; CDR3: CASSLPRRTEAFF
size: NA; V: TRBV5-1; D: TRBD1; J: TRBJ2-7; DNA: TGCGCCAGCAGCACCCCCGGGACAGGTACGAGTGAGCAGTACTTC; CDR3: CASSTPGTGTSEQYF
size: NA; V: TRBV9; D: TRBD2; J: TRBJ2-1; DNA: TGTGCCAGCAGCGTAGCGTTAGCGGGAGTGTACAATGAGCAGTTCTTC; CDR3: CASSVALAGVYNEQFF
size: NA; V: TRBV9; D: TRBD1; J: TRBJ1-4; DNA: TGTGCCAGCAGCGGACAGGGGCTCGCTAATGAAAAACTGTTTTTT; CDR3: CASSGQGLANEKLFF
size: NA; V: TRBV4-1; D: NA; J: TRBJ2-1; DNA: TGCGCCAGCAGCCACTTAGACTATACCTCCTACAATGAGCAGTTCTTC; CDR3: CASSHLDYTSYNEQFF
size: NA; V: TRBV20-1; D: NA; J: TRBJ2-1; DNA: TGCAGTGCCGTACCTAAATTCAATGAGCAGTTCTTC; CDR3: CSAVPKFNEQFF
size: NA; V: TRBV15; D: NA; J: TRBJ2-5; DNA: TGTGCCACCGGGGGCTACCAAGAGACCCAGTACTTC; CDR3: CATGGYQETQYF
size: NA; V: TRBV5-4; D: NA; J: TRBJ2-5; DNA: TGTGCCAGCAGCTTGTCCCACCTCGGACCCGAAGAGACCCAGTACTTC; CDR3: CASSLSHLGPEETQYF
size: NA; V: TRBV25-1; D: NA; J: TRBJ2-3; DNA: TGTGCCAGCAGTGACCCGGTAGACTTCACAGATACGCAGTATTTT; CDR3: CASSDPVDFTDTQYF
size: NA; V: TRBV6-5; D: TRBD1; J: TRBJ1-2; DNA: TGTGCCAGCAGTGAGGGGACAGCTTATGGCTACACCTTC; CDR3: CASSEGTAYGYTF
size: NA; V: TRBV29-1; D: TRBD1; J: TRBJ2-1; DNA: TGCAGCGTGGACAGGGCGGATGAGCAGTTCTTC; CDR3: CSVDRADEQFF
size: once; V: TRBV7-2; D: TRBD2; J: TRBJ2-1; DNA: TGTGCCAGCAGCTCTTCTATTAGCGGGAGCAGCGACAATGAGCAGTTCTTC; CDR3: CASSSSISGSSDNEQFF
size: NA; V: TRBV29-1; D: NA; J: TRBJ2-1; DNA: TGCAGCGTTGGTGGACTGGCTACAATGGAGCAGTTCTTC; CDR3: CSVGGLATMEQFF
size: few; V: TRBV15; D: NA; J: TRBJ2-5; DNA: TGTGCCACCAGCAGAGATCGAGCTCAAGAGACCCAGTACTTC; CDR3: CATSRDRAQETQYF
size: NA; V: TRBV4-1; D: TRBD1; J: TRBJ2-1; DNA: TGCGCCAGCAGCCACCGACAGGGGGTGGCTGAGCAGTTCTTC; CDR3: CASSHRQGVAEQFF
size: NA; V: TRBV24-1; D: NA; J: TRBJ1-3; DNA: TGTGCCACCAGTGATGGAGGTTCTGGAAACACCATATATTTT; CDR3: CATSDGGSGNTIYF
size: NA; V: TRBV30; D: NA; J: TRBJ1-2; DNA: TGTGCCTGGACTTCGGTTGGACAAGACTTTAACTATGGCTACACCTTC; CDR3: CAWTSVGQDFNYGYTF
size: NA; V: TRBV5-1; D: TRBD2; J: TRBJ2-1; DNA: TGCGCCAGCAGCTCCGGACTAGCTGGTGAGCAGTTCTTC; CDR3: CASSSGLAGEQFF
size: NA; V: TRBV3-1; D: TRBD1; J: TRBJ1-2; DNA: TGTGCCAGCAGCCGAGGGACAGTCAAAAACTATGGCTACACCTTC; CDR3: CASSRGTVKNYGYTF
size: NA; V: TRBV29-1; D: NA; J: TRBJ2-5; DNA: TGCTGCCTAACAGTCCAAGAGACCCAGTACTTC; CDR3: CCLTVQETQYF
size: NA; V: TRBV3-1; D: TRBD2; J: TRBJ2-7; DNA: TGTGCCAGCAGCCAAGATGCTAGCGGGATCTACGAGCAGTACTTC; CDR3: CASSQDASGIYEQYF
size: NA; V: TRBV20-1; D: NA; J: TRBJ2-5; DNA: TGCACCCCGGGGAGCCCGGGCCGGGAGACCCAGTACTTC; CDR3: CTPGSPGRETQYF
size: NA; V: TRBV3-1; D: NA; J: TRBJ2-1; DNA: TGTGCCAGCAGGACACACGGTGAGCAGTTCTTC; CDR3: CASRTHGEQFF
size: NA; V: TRBV29-1; D: NA; J: TRBJ2-7; DNA: TGCAGCGCTAACCCTCCCCTCCAAACGGGCTCCTACGAGCAGTACTTC; CDR3: CSANPPLQTGSYEQYF
size: NA; V: TRBV3-1; D: NA; J: TRBJ2-1; DNA: TGTGCCAGCAGCCAGGGGGCGCGGAATGAGCAGTTCTTC; CDR3: CASSQGARNEQFF
size: NA; V: TRBV3-1; D: TRBD2; J: TRBJ2-3; DNA: TGTGCCAGCAGCCCACAGCGGGGGGCGAGAGATACGCAGTATTTT; CDR3: CASSPQRGARDTQYF
size: NA; V: TRBV5-1; D: TRBD2; J: TRBJ2-1; DNA: TGCGCCAGCAGCTGGACTAGCGGGGGCAACAATGAGCAGTTCTTC; CDR3: CASSWTSGGNNEQFF
size: NA; V: TRBV7-8; D: TRBD1; J: TRBJ2-3; DNA: TGTGCCAGCAGCTTAGGAGGGGGCCTCGGCACAGATACGCAGTATTTT; CDR3: CASSLGGGLGTDTQYF
size: NA; V: TRBV11-2; D: TRBD1; J: TRBJ1-4; DNA: TGTGCCAGCAGCCAAACAGGGGGCGGTGAAAAACTGTTTTTT; CDR3: CASSQTGGGEKLFF
size: NA; V: TRBV20-1; D: NA; J: TRBJ2-2; DNA: TGCAGTGCTAGAGACCCCAGGGGCGGCACCGGGGAGCTGTTTTTT; CDR3: CSARDPRGGTGELFF
size: NA; V: TRBV27; D: TRBD2; J: TRBJ2-7; DNA: TGTGCCATACCGGGACTAGCGGGAGCCGAGCAGTACTTC; CDR3: CAIPGLAGAEQYF
size: NA; V: TRBV7-8; D: TRBD1; J: TRBJ2-7; DNA: TGTGCCAGCAGCTCCCGCCGGACAGGGGTTGTCTACGAGCAGTACTTC; CDR3: CASSSRRTGVVYEQYF
size: NA; V: TRBV5-1; D: TRBD1; J: TRBJ1-1; DNA: TGCGCCAGCAGCGGAGGACAGGGGTCCGACACTGAAGCTTTCTTT; CDR3: CASSGGQGSDTEAFF
size: NA; V: TRBV18; D: NA; J: TRBJ2-7; DNA: TGTGCCAGCTCACCAGACATAGGGGTGAGCGAGCAGTACTTC; CDR3: CASSPDIGVSEQYF
size: NA; V: TRBV5-1; D: TRBD2; J: TRBJ2-1; DNA: TGCGCCAGCAGCCCAGCGGGAAGCTCCTACAATGAGCAGTTCTTC; CDR3: CASSPAGSSYNEQFF
size: NA; V: TRBV18; D: NA; J: TRBJ1-3; DNA: TGTGCCAGCTCACCCTTCAGCGGATCGACTGGAAACACCATATATTTT; CDR3: CASSPFSGSTGNTIYF